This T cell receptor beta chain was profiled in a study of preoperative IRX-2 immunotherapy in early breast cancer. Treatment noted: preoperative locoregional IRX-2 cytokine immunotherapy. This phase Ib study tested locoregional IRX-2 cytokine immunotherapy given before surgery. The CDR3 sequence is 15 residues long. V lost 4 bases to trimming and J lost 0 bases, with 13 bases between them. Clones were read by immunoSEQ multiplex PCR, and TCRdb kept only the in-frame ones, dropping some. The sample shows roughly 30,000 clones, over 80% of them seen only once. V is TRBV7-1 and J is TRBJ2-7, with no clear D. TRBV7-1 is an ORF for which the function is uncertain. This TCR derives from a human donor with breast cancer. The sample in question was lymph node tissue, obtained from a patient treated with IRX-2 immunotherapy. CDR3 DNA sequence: TGTGCCAGCAGCTTTAGCCGTCCTGCCTCCTACGAGCAGTACTTC. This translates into CASSFSRPASYEQYF.